One and the same sample provided the 25 T cell receptor beta chains below, sequenced in a study of T cells in Graves' hyperthyroidism and ophthalmopathy. TCR beta CDR3 regions were amplified from RNA transcripts. When the TCR CDR3 underwent first-round RT-PCR, the HTBI primer set was used. TCRdb processed the multiplex PCR reads anew with MiXCR; each CDR3 protein has one entry. The profile shows about 540,000 distinct CDR3 sequences, about 45% of them singletons. Sequences were obtained from peripheral blood or thyroid tissue (not recorded which). The receptors here all came from a woman in her late teens or twenties with Graves' hyperthyroidism.

Notes on this clonotype: A much larger clone differs by one base, so this may be a read error. The chain combines TRBV5-1 with TRBJ2-6; D possibly corresponds to TRBD1 (5 bases). Germline values: CDR1 SGHRS, CDR2 YFSETQ. This CDR3 is built from 15 residues. The CDR3 DNA reads TGCGCCAGCATGACAGAGAGCTCTGAGGCCAACGCCCTGACTTTC. Translated: CASMTESSEANALTF.

This clonotype has only a few counts. The chain has TRBV7-3 and TRBJ2-3, with 9 bases lining up with TRBD2. The V and J ends lost 5 bases and 6 bases, in that order; junction bases with no gene match: 12. The CDR3 loop spans 16 amino acids. The germline CDR1 and CDR2 sequences are SGHTA and FQGTGA. CDR3 sequence reads: CASSTVAGASRDTQYF. The DNA for the CDR3 is TGTGCCAGCAGCACCGTAGCGGGAGCCAGTAGGGATACGCAGTATTTT.

This sequence joins TRBV29-1 and TRBJ1-4; 8 bases fit TRBD1. The CDR3 spans 15 residues. Germline CDR1 SQVTM, CDR2 ANQGSEA. The V and J ends lost 6 bases and 5 bases, in that order; junction bases with no gene match: 11. The CDR3 spells CSVPGTGRLNEKLFF. CDR3 DNA: TGCAGCGTCCCCGGGACAGGACGTCTCAATGAAAAACTGTTTTTT.

The table lists this clonotype with many counts. The genes are TRBV12-3 or TRBV12-4 and TRBJ2-7, with 9 positions matching TRBD1. V was pared by 5 bases and J by 5 bases, with 7 bases of the junction left unmatched. There are 14 residues in the CDR3. Here the CDR3 DNA reads TGTGCCAGCAGTCTCCGGGACAGGGACCACGAGCAGTACTTC. Encoded protein: CASSLRDRDHEQYF.

This clonotype was counted ten times or more. V usage is TRBV5-5 and J usage is TRBJ1-1; the D gene is possibly TRBD1 (5 bases). Trimming stripped 1 base from V and 8 bases from J, with 15 bases between. CDR1 and CDR2 from the germline V gene are SGHKS and YYEKEE (reference sequence). This CDR3 contains 14 residues. CDR3 residues: CASSLSGREFEAFF. CDR3 coding DNA: TGTGCCAGCAGCTTGTCAGGCAGGGAATTCGAAGCTTTCTTT.

J is TRBJ1-4 and V is TRBV5-1, with D perhaps TRBD1 (6 bases). Germline-derived CDR1 and CDR2 are SGHRS and YFSETQ. This CDR3 has 16 amino acids. The V end was cut by 0 bases, the J end by 0 bases, with 9 bases between. CDR3 protein: CASSLEQGATNEKLFF. DNA for the CDR3: TGCGCCAGCAGCTTGGAACAGGGCGCAACTAATGAAAAACTGTTTTTT.

The V gene is TRBV6-6, the J gene TRBJ2-7, with TRBD2 matching 8 bases. The J call may be mistaken, given a closer DNA end match to TRBJ2-1. CDR1 and CDR2 from the germline V gene are MNHNY and SVGAGI (reference sequence). The CDR3 consists of 16 residues. The CDR3 sequence: CAIRTSRSSSYNEQFF. For the CDR3, the DNA is TGTGCCATCAGGACTAGCAGGAGTTCATCCTACAATGAGCAGTTCTTC.

This chain's CDR3 is CATASGSRETQYF. In nucleotides, the CDR3 is TGTGCTACGGCTAGCGGGAGTCGGGAGACCCAGTACTTC. V usage is TRBV24-1 and J usage is TRBJ2-5; 10 bases map to TRBD2. The CDR3 has 13 residues. In germline, CDR1 is KGHDR, CDR2 SFDVKD.

The gene calls are TRBV5-3 and TRBJ1-3; unclear D gene. TRBV5-3 is an ORF; its function is uncertain. This CDR3 is built from 14 residues. V was clipped by 10 bases and J by 0 bases, with 14 bases between them. CDR3 sequence reads: CAWSLALSGNTIYF. The CDR3 nucleotides read TGTGCCTGGAGCTTGGCCCTCTCTGGAAACACCATATATTTT.

Details on this clonotype: Lacking the conserved final phenylalanine or tryptophan, this CDR3 likely reflects a read error. The DNA is left out, because the CDR3 cannot be placed on it with certainty; the CDR3 is given as TCRdb lists it. The V gene is TRBV5-6, the J gene TRBJ2-5; the D call of TRBD1 is as the table states it, not checked on the DNA. The CDR3 is 12 amino acids long, termini counted. Germline-derived CDR1 and CDR2 are SGHDT and YYEEEE. The CDR3 loop is CASSLEGARQGY.

This clonotype was seen many times. Here the CDR3 DNA reads TGTGCCAGCAGCACCCGGCCCGGACTAGCGGAGTGGGCCAACGAGCAGTACTTC. Translating it yields CASSTRPGLAEWANEQYF. The chain links TRBV7-9 to TRBJ2-7, with 10 bases aligning to TRBD2. The germline CDR1 and CDR2 sequences are SEHNR and FQNEAQ (reference sequence). V shed 5 bases and J 5 bases; nucleotides not matched to a gene: 18. The CDR3 length is 18 residues. Together with reference TRBV7-9 and TRBJ2-7, the CDR3 gives the full variable domain: DTGVSQNPRHKITKRGQNVTFRCDPISEHNRLYWYRQTLGQGPEFLTYFQNEAQLEKSRLLSDRFSAERPKGSFSTLEIQRTEQGDSAMYLCASSTRPGLAEWANEQYFGPGTRLTVT.

This chain joins TRBV20-1 and TRBJ2-5; TRBD1 matches at 10 bases. The V gene end was trimmed by 5 bases and the J gene end by 3 bases; junction bases not matched to a gene: 6. The CDR3 runs 14 residues. Germline V lookup: CDR1 DFQATT, CDR2 SNEGSKA (reference sequence). Here the CDR3 DNA reads TGCAGTGCTGGGGGACAGGGGAGGAAAGAGACCCAGTACTTC. This translates into CSAGGQGRKETQYF.

The genes are TRBV29-1 and TRBJ2-5; 9 bases are a match to TRBD1. J gave up 5 bases and V 4 bases, and 14 bases lay outside the gene matches. Germline CDR1 SQVTM, CDR2 ANQGSEA. This CDR3 has 16 residues. The DNA of the CDR3 is TGCAGCGTTGGGTTTTCCCGGGACAGGGAAGGCGAGACCCAGTACTTC. Translation gives CSVGFSRDREGETQYF.

The V call is TRBV14, the J call TRBJ1-1; TRBD1 is a possible D gene (5 bases). The CDR3 has 15 amino acids. Trimming removed 5 bases from V and 3 bases from J, with 16 bases in between. Germline lookup yields CDR1 SGHDN and CDR2 FVKESK. The CDR3 DNA reads TGTGCCAGCAGCATGCCGGGACTGGATCACACTGAAGCTTTCTTT. This translates into CASSMPGLDHTEAFF.

This clonotype was observed a handful of times. V is TRBV12-5 and J is TRBJ1-1; the D gene is possibly TRBD1 (5 bases). Trimming pared 1 base from V and 4 bases from J, leaving 10 bases between. CDR1 and CDR2 from the germline V gene are LGHNT and FRNRAP. This CDR3 comprises 14 residues. Here the CDR3 DNA reads TGTGCTAGTGGTTTGGGAGCAGGGAGCACTGAAGCTTTCTTT. This gives the protein CASGLGAGSTEAFF.

This clonotype was recorded many times. The genes are TRBV5-5 and TRBJ2-7; TRBD1 agrees at 7 bases. This CDR3 has 13 amino acids. With V trimmed by 4 bases and J by 7 bases, 8 bases remained unmatched. Germline assignment: CDR1 SGHKS and CDR2 YYEKEE (reference sequence). CDR3 in amino acids: CASSPLTGREQYF. DNA for the CDR3: TGTGCCAGCAGCCCGTTGACAGGGCGGGAGCAGTACTTC.

V usage is TRBV28 and J usage is TRBJ1-3, with D hard to call. The V end was cut by 3 bases, the J end by 3 bases, with 15 bases between. The germline V gene has CDR1 MDHEN and CDR2 SYDVKM. The CDR3 is 16 amino acids. The CDR3 DNA reads TGTGCCAGCAGTTTTAGGTCAGGAGGCGGTGGAAACACCATATATTTT. The encoded protein is CASSFRSGGGGNTIYF.

The table lists this clonotype with many counts. The J gene is TRBJ2-5, the V gene TRBV4-1, with D possibly being TRBD2 (6 bases). CDR3 size: 15 residues. Germline CDR1 MGHRA, CDR2 YSYEKL. V lost 2 bases and J 3 bases, leaving 13 bases between the germline ends. The CDR3 region is CASSQHPSAEETQYF. In nucleotides, the CDR3 is TGCGCCAGCAGCCAACATCCTAGCGCGGAAGAGACCCAGTACTTC.

This clonotype appeared many times. This chain joins TRBV7-9 and TRBJ1-1, with D perhaps TRBD1 (5 bases). The V end was cut by 5 bases, the J end by 1 base, with 17 bases between. CDR3 length equals 16 residues. Germline lookup yields CDR1 SEHNR and CDR2 FQNEAQ (reference sequence). The CDR3 sequence: CASSPSGVGTNTEAFF. The CDR3 coding sequence is TGTGCCAGCAGCCCTTCGGGGGTTGGGACGAACACTGAAGCTTTCTTT.

The chain links TRBV7-6 to TRBJ2-7, with TRBD2 matching 7 bases. CDR1 is SGHVS and CDR2 is FNYEAQ in the germline V gene. Unmatched junction bases numbered 10, after V lost 5 bases and J lost 0 bases. The CDR3 contains 16 residues. In DNA, the CDR3 is TGTGCCAGCAGCAGTGCTAGGGGAGGGACCTCCTACGAGCAGTACTTC. Amino acid sequence: CASSSARGGTSYEQYF.

This chain connects TRBV29-1 to TRBJ1-2; possible D gene TRBD1, 5 bases. CDR1 and CDR2 from the germline V gene are SQVTM and ANQGSEA. The CDR3 has 12 amino acids. The ends were cut back, 8 bases at V and 8 bases at J, with 18 bases in the middle. CDR3 in amino acids: CSSPQGPRGYTF. The CDR3 coding sequence is TGCAGCTCCCCTCAGGGTCCCAGGGGCTACACCTTC.

In the case of this clonotype: A much larger clonotype is one base distant, so this may be a read error. The chain has TRBV5-1 and TRBJ1-6, with a possible D match to TRBD1 (6 bases). This CDR3 region has 16 residues. In germline, CDR1 is SGHRS, CDR2 YFSETQ. CDR3 sequence reads: CASGLGTRGDNSPLHF. The CDR3 DNA is TGCGCCAGCGGCTTGGGGACAAGGGGGGATAATTCACCCCTCCACTTT.

This clonotype was seen ten or more times. The J gene is TRBJ2-2, the V gene TRBV6-1; D is undetermined. Germline V gene data show CDR1 as MNHNS and CDR2 as SASEGT. CDR3 length: 13 amino acids. V was cut by 4 bases and J by 4 bases, with 7 bases left in between. CDR3 protein: CASSAVTTGELFF. CDR3 DNA sequence: TGTGCCAGCAGTGCCGTCACCACCGGGGAGCTGTTTTTT.

This chain links TRBV10-3 with TRBJ2-3, with D unclear. Per the germline V gene, CDR1 is ENHRY and CDR2 is SYGVKD. This CDR3 is built from 15 residues. The ends were cut back, 9 bases at V and 2 bases at J, with 18 bases in the middle. The CDR3 reads CAITPRRGDTDTQYF. In DNA, the CDR3 is TGTGCCATAACCCCACGGCGCGGAGACACAGATACGCAGTATTTT.

In this sample, this clonotype turned up a few times. This chain uses TRBV5-1 with TRBJ2-2, with D hard to call. CDR1 SGHRS and CDR2 YFSETQ come from the germline V gene. The CDR3 runs 14 residues. The V gene lost 4 bases and the J gene lost 3 bases, with 10 bases spanning the gap. CDR3 coding DNA: TGCGCCAGCAGCCCGGATCCAGACACCGGGGAGCTGTTTTTT. This encodes CASSPDPDTGELFF.